These 8 T cell receptor beta chains were sequenced from one sample in a study of T cell changes during pregnancy in multiple sclerosis. Repertoires were generated with immunoSEQ multiplex PCR, while TCRdb's copy carries only in-frame clones and drops some. The repertoire consists of approximately 20,000 clones, with over 70% occurring once and the leading ten covering 4.5% to 7%. The material sequenced was CD8+ T cells from peripheral blood mononuclear cells, taken after pregnancy. All receptors derive from a female donor in good health, enrolled as a control in a pregnancy study.

This chain joins TRBV10-3 and TRBJ1-1; 8 bases match TRBD1. The V and J ends lost 2 bases and 6 bases, in that order; junction bases with no gene match: 2. This CDR3 region has 13 residues. The V gene's germline CDR1 is ENHRY and CDR2 SYGVKD. CDR3: CAISEPQGAEAFF. The CDR3 DNA reads TGTGCCATCAGTGAGCCACAGGGGGCTGAAGCTTTCTTT.

This clone came up once. The V and J genes are TRBV6-1 and TRBJ2-7; 7 nucleotides line up with TRBD1. CDR3 length equals 13 residues. With 7 bases clipped from V and 6 bases from J, the junction kept 9 bases outside the gene matches. Germline V gives CDR1 MNHNS, CDR2 SASEGT. This chain's CDR3 is CASILTGSGEQYF. CDR3 nucleotides: TGTGCCAGCATTTTGACAGGGTCTGGCGAGCAGTACTTC.

The gene calls are TRBV27 and TRBJ2-1; D is perhaps TRBD2 (6 bases). Trimming removed 4 bases at V and 15 bases at J, with 13 bases between. The germline gives CDR1 MNHEY, CDR2 SMNVEV (reference sequence). The CDR3 covers 11 residues. The CDR3 bases are TGTGCCAGCAGTTCGGGACTCGTGGGGTTCTTC. This gives the protein CASSSGLVGFF.

The V call is TRBV5-6, the J call TRBJ1-4, with 7 bases aligning to TRBD1. Germline V gene data show CDR1 as SGHDT and CDR2 as YYEEEE. The CDR3 is made up of 17 amino acids. Trimming cost V 4 bases and J 0 bases; bases outside gene matches: 9. In DNA form, the CDR3 reads TGTGCCAGCAGCAGTTCTACAGGGGACACAACTAATGAAAAACTGTTTTTT. Translated, it gives CASSSSTGDTTNEKLFF.

The chain is built from TRBV4-3 and TRBJ2-2, with 9 bases matching TRBD1. V trimming: 4 bases; J trimming: 0 bases; junction bases outside the gene matches: 3. This CDR3 is 16 amino acids long. Germline loops: CDR1 LGHNA, CDR2 YSLEER. For the CDR3, the DNA is TGCGCCAGCAGCCCGGACAGGGGAACGAACACCGGGGAGCTGTTTTTT. It specifies CASSPDRGTNTGELFF.

The rearrangement links TRBV15 to TRBJ1-3, with D unclear. V was trimmed by 0 bases and J by 0 bases, leaving 21 bases between them. The CDR3 has 20 amino acids. Germline CDR1 reads LNHNV; CDR2 reads YYDKDF (reference sequence). CDR3 DNA sequence: TGTGCCACCAGCAGAGATCCCCCACTAGGCGGCTTGAGCTCTGGAAACACCATATATTTT. Amino acid sequence: CATSRDPPLGGLSSGNTIYF.

The gene calls are TRBV7-9 and TRBJ2-7; TRBD2 aligns across 7 bases. CDR3 length equals 15 residues. The V and J ends lost 8 bases and 3 bases, in that order; junction bases with no gene match: 13. Germline V gene sequence: CDR1 SEHNR, CDR2 FQNEAQ (reference sequence). CDR3 amino acids: CASSFLEVAGYEQYF. As DNA, the CDR3 is TGTGCCAGCTCATTCCTGGAGGTAGCGGGCTACGAGCAGTACTTC.

This chain connects TRBV10-3 to TRBJ2-1; the match to TRBD1 covers 12 bases. Germline CDR1 is ENHRY and CDR2 is SYGVKD. The CDR3 runs 14 residues. Trimming took 8 bases from V and 6 from J; bases not matched to a gene: 5. The CDR3 loop reads CAIQGTGGVNEQFF. The CDR3 bases are TGTGCCATCCAGGGGACAGGGGGCGTCAATGAGCAGTTCTTC.